This T cell receptor beta chain was sequenced during a study of T cells in Graves' hyperthyroidism and ophthalmopathy. Amplified TCR beta CDR3 regions derived from RNA transcripts. During a first-round RT-PCR of the TCR CDR3, the HTBI primer set was used. TCRdb reanalysed the multiplex PCR reads using MiXCR and keeps one entry per CDR3 protein. The data show approximately 520,000 distinct CDR3 sequences, with roughly a quarter seen just once and around 10% held by the top ten. This clonotype has only a few counts. Germline V lookup: CDR1 SGHRS, CDR2 YFSETQ. The CDR3 covers 15 residues. The junction had 8 bases not matched to a gene; V was cut back by 4 bases and J by 4 bases. Enrolled ophthalmopathy patients presented with a Clinical Activity Score of at least 3, a NOSPECS grade of at least 4, and disease duration under 3 months. Clinicians diagnosed patients from clinical symptoms, serum thyroxine and TRAb, thyroid ultrasound and orbital computed tomography.

The rearrangement joins TRBV5-1 to TRBJ1-5; 7 bases match TRBD1. Sequencing was performed on blood. The source is a woman in her twenties or thirties with Graves' ophthalmopathy. CDR3 residues: CASSATGAGNQPQHF. CDR3 nucleotides: TGCGCCAGCAGCGCCACAGGGGCTGGGAATCAGCCCCAGCATTTT.